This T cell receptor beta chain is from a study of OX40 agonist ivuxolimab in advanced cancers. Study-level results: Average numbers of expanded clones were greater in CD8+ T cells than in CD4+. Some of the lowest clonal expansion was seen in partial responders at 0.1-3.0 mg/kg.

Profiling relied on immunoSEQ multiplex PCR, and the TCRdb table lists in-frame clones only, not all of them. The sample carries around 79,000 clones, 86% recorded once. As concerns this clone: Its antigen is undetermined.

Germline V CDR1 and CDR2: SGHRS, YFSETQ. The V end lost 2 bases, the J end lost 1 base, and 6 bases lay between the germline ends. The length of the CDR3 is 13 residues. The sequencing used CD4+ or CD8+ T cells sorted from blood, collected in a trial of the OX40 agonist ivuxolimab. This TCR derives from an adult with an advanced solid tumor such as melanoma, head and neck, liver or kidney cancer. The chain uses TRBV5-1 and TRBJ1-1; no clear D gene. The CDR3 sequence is CASSLFQNTEAFF. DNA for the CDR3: TGCGCCAGCAGCTTATTCCAGAACACTGAAGCTTTCTTT.